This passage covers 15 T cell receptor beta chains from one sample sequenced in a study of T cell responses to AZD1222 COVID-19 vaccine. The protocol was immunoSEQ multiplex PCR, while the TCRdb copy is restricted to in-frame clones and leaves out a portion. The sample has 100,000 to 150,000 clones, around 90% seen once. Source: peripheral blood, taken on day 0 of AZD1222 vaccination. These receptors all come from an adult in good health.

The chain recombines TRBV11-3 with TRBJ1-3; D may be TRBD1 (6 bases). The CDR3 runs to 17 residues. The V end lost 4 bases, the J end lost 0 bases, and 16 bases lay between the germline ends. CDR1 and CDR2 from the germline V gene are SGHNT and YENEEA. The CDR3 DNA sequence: TGTGCCAGCAGCTCCCTCGCGTCGGGGGCCTCTGGAAACACCATATATTTT. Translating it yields CASSSLASGASGNTIYF.

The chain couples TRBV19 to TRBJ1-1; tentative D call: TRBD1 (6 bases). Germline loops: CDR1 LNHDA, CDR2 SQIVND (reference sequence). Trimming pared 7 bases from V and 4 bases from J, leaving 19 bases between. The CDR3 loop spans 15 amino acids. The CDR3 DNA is TGTGCCAGTAATATCGCCACAGGGAGAGGCACTGAAGCTTTCTTT. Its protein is CASNIATGRGTEAFF.

The CDR3 DNA is TGTGCCAGCAGCTTAATCGCGGGAGGGGCCGGGGAGCTGTTTTTT. This translates into CASSLIAGGAGELFF. V gene TRBV7-2 combines with J gene TRBJ2-2; TRBD2 aligns across 9 bases. V lost 2 bases, J lost 6 bases, and 4 bases stayed unmatched. The CDR3 has 15 amino acids. Germline CDR1 SGHTA, CDR2 FQGNSA.

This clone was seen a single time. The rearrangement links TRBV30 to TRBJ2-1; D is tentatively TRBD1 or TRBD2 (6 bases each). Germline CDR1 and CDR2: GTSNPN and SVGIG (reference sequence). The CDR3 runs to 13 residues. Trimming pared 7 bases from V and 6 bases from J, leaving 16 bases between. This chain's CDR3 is CASRWRGINEQFF. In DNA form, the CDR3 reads TGTGCCTCCCGGTGGAGGGGGATCAATGAGCAGTTCTTC.

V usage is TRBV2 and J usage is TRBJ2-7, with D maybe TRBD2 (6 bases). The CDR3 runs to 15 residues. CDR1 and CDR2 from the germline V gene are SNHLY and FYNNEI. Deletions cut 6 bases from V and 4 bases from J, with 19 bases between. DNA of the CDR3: TGTGCCAGCAGGGACAATTTCGGGGGACGGTACGAGCAGTACTTC. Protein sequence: CASRDNFGGRYEQYF.

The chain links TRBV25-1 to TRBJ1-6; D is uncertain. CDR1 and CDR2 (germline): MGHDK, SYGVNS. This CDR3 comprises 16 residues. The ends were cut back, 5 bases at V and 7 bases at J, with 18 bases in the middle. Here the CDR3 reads CASSRVDGRFNSPLHF. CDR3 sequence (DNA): TGTGCCAGCAGTCGTGTTGATGGCAGGTTCAATTCACCCCTCCACTTT.

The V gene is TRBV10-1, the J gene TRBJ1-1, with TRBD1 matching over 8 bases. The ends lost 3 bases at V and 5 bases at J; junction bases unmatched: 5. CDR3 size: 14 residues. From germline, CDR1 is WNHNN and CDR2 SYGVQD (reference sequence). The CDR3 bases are TGCGCCAGCAGTGATCGGACAGGGAGGACTGAAGCTTTCTTT. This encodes CASSDRTGRTEAFF.

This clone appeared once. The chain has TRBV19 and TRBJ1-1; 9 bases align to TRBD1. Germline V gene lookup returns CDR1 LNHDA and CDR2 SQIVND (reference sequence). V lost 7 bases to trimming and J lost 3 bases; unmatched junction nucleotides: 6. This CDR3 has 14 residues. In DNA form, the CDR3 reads TGTGCCAGTATGGGGACAGGGTGGGACACTGAAGCTTTCTTT. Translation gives CASMGTGWDTEAFF.

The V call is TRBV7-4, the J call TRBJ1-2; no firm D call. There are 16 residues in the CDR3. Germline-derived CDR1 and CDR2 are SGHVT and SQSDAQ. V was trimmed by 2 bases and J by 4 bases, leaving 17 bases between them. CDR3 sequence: CASSLYWGRCSYGYTF. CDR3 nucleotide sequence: TGTGCCAGCAGCTTATATTGGGGAAGATGTAGCTATGGCTACACCTTC.

This CDR3 is CASRRLAGGTDTQYF. The CDR3 coding sequence is TGTGCCAGCCGACGACTAGCGGGGGGAACAGATACGCAGTATTTT. The chain has TRBV3-1 (or the pseudogene TRBV3-2) and TRBJ2-3, with 13 nucleotides matching TRBD2. The CDR3 consists of 15 residues. J gave up 3 bases and V 8 bases, and 5 bases lay outside the gene matches. CDR1 is LGHDT and CDR2 is YNNKEL in the germline V gene (reference sequence).

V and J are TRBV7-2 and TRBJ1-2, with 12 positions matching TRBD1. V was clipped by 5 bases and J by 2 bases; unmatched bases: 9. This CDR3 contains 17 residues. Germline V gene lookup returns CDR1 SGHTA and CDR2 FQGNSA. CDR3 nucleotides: TGTGCCAGCAGCCTTAGGGACAGGGGGCCGATGAACTATGGCTACACCTTC. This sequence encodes CASSLRDRGPMNYGYTF.

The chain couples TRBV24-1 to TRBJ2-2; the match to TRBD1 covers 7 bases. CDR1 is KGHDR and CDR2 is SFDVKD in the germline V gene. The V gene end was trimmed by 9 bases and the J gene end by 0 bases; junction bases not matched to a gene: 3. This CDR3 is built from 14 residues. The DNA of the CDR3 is TGTGCCACCGGGGGACAGTCGAACACCGGGGAGCTGTTTTTT. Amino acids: CATGGQSNTGELFF.

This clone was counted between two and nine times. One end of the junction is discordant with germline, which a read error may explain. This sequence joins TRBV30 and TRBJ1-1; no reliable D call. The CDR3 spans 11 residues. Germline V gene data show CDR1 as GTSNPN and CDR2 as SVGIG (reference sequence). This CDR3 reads CAGRRAPEAFF. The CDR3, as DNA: TGTGCCGGGAGGCGAGCCCCTGAAGCTTTCTTT.

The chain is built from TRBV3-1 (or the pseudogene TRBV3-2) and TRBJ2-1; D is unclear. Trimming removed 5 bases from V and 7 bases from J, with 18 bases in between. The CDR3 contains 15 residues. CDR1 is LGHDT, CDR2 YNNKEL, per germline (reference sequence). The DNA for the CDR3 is TGTGCCAGCAGCTTTGGCTGGGTTCCTCAAAATGAGCAGTTCTTC. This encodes CASSFGWVPQNEQFF.

In DNA form, the CDR3 reads TGTGCCAGCAGCTTCGGGGCTGGCTACACCTTC. Translated, it gives CASSFGAGYTF. This rearrangement joins TRBV5-6 to TRBJ1-2, with D possibly matching TRBD1 (5 bases). Germline V gene lookup returns CDR1 SGHDT and CDR2 YYEEEE. CDR3 length: 11 residues. V was clipped by 2 bases and J by 7 bases, with 6 bases between them.